This TCR beta chain comes out of a study of CD8 T cells in ankylosing spondylitis. Quantitative 5'-RACE with molecular barcodes produced the TCR beta libraries. TCRdb called the 5' RACE reads again in MiXCR, with one record for every CDR3 protein. Of 130,000 or so distinct CDR3 sequences in the sample, 6% to 8.5% are singletons; the top ten hold 10% to 15%. J lost 1 base, V lost 10 bases, and 7 bases had no gene match. Germline assignment: CDR1 ENHRY and CDR2 SYGVKD. The CDR3 totals 14 residues. This sequence was found in a male donor with ankylosing spondylitis or in good health (not recorded which). The V call is TRBV10-3, the J call TRBJ2-5; 9 nucleotides match TRBD2. The sample comprised blood, either unsorted or a sorted T cell fraction (not recorded which). This chain's CDR3 is CATSAGGPQETQYF. CDR3 nucleotide sequence: TGTGCCACCTCAGCGGGAGGCCCCCAAGAGACCCAGTACTTC.